The present TCR beta chain was sequenced within a study of vaccination effects on CD4 cells after COVID-19. Study-level findings and limits: Marked clonal contraction of infection- and vaccine-induced clones was seen late after vaccination.

The V segment lost 0 bases and the J segment 4 bases; nucleotides outside the gene matches: 6. Germline loops: CDR1 MNHNY, CDR2 SVGAGI (reference sequence). The CDR3 has 16 residues. Under the ViraFEST assay, PBMC were stimulated with viral peptide pools so that antigen-specific CD4+ T cells expanded. Sequencing was performed afterwards. A roughly 10-day culture period preceded the isolation of CD4+ T cells. Prior SARS-CoV-2 infection was absent in the vaccine recipients, as shown by negative nucleocapsid antibodies. A few million PBMC were seeded per well and grown in the presence of 10 IU/ml IL-2 and roughly 9.9 ug/ml peptides. In regard to this clone: Its antigen is unidentified.

Data came from immunoSEQ multiplex PCR; TCRdb stores just in-frame clones and leaves some out. The repertoire has tens of thousands of clones, 75% to 85% of them found once; the top ten carry about 32%. This rearrangement joins TRBV6-6 to TRBJ1-3; 7 bases are a match to TRBD1. This sample comprised CD4+ T cells from PBMCs cultured with SARS-CoV-2 spike peptides, obtained before COVID-19 vaccination. This clonotype was sampled from a human donor who received a COVID-19 vaccine. This CDR3 is CASSYSLDRAGNTIYF. The CDR3 bases are TGTGCCAGCAGTTACTCGCTCGACAGGGCCGGAAACACCATATATTTT.